This entry lists 18 T cell receptor beta chains sequenced from one sample in a study of cytomegalovirus exposure and HLA in healthy donors. Primers included in the PCR were 60 Vbeta and 13 Jbeta primers. Profiled with immunoSEQ multiplex PCR; TCRdb holds only in-frame clones, not every one. The sample has 120,000 to 150,000 clones; roughly four fifths are singletons. Material: PBMCs. The receptors come from a man aged 40-49 years in good health and CMV-seropositive.

V and J are TRBV19 and TRBJ1-3; a weak D match, TRBD1 (5 bases). V gave up 7 bases and J gave up 0 bases, with 7 bases separating them. The CDR3 spans 13 residues. In germline, CDR1 is LNHDA, CDR2 SQIVND (reference sequence). In DNA form, the CDR3 reads TGTGCCAGTAAAGACAGCTCTGGAAACACCATATATTTT. It specifies CASKDSSGNTIYF.

The rearrangement links TRBV7-8 to TRBJ1-4, with 9 bases matching TRBD1. The trim removed 3 bases at V and 2 bases at J, leaving 1 base unmatched. The CDR3 has 15 amino acids. CDR1 SGHVS and CDR2 FQNEAQ come from the germline V gene. CDR3 DNA: TGTGCCAGCAGCTTTACAGGGGGCACTAATGAAAAACTGTTTTTT. This sequence encodes CASSFTGGTNEKLFF. Full variable domain (remainder filled in from reference TRBV7-8 and TRBJ1-4): GAGVSQSPRYKVAKRGQDVALRCDPISGHVSLFWYQQALGQGPEFLTYFQNEAQLDKSGLPSDRFFAERPEGSVSTLKIQRTQQEDSAVYLCASSFTGGTNEKLFFGSGTQLSVL.

J is TRBJ2-4 and V is TRBV6-6; D perhaps matches TRBD1 (6 bases). Deletions cut 6 bases from V and 5 bases from J, with 14 bases between. This CDR3 is 14 amino acids long. Germline V lookup: CDR1 MNHNY, CDR2 SVGAGI (reference sequence). The DNA of the CDR3 is TGTGCCAGCAGGGACTCGGGACAAGAAAACATTCAGTACTTC. It encodes CASRDSGQENIQYF.

The J gene is TRBJ1-3, the V gene TRBV27, with D unresolved. Trimming shortened V by 2 bases and J by 2 bases, and 4 bases separated the two germline ends. The CDR3 loop spans 13 amino acids. Germline V CDR1 and CDR2: MNHEY, SMNVEV (reference sequence). In DNA, the CDR3 is TGTGCCAGCAGTTTAAACACTGGAAACACCATATATTTT. Protein product: CASSLNTGNTIYF.

The chain recombines TRBV6-1 with TRBJ2-1; D gene unclear. The V gene's germline CDR1 is MNHNS and CDR2 SASEGT. Trimming removed 7 bases at V and 1 base at J, with 11 bases between. The CDR3 is made up of 14 amino acids. CDR3: CASTLQQSYNEQFF. CDR3 sequence (DNA): TGTGCCAGCACCTTACAACAATCCTACAATGAGCAGTTCTTC.

The V call is TRBV7-2, the J call TRBJ2-7; maybe TRBD1 (6 bases). CDR1 is SGHTA, CDR2 FQGNSA, per germline. This CDR3 has 15 residues. Trimming cost V 0 bases and J 7 bases, with 16 bases left between them. The CDR3 coding sequence is TGTGCCAGCAGCTTAGCCCCCCGTACAGGGTATGAGCAGTACTTC. Its translation is CASSLAPRTGYEQYF.

This clone was counted between two and nine times. The chain has TRBV30 and TRBJ1-5; D is uncertain. The V and J ends lost 1 base and 2 bases respectively, with 9 bases between them. CDR1 and CDR2 (germline): GTSNPN, SVGIG (reference sequence). The CDR3 has 14 residues. The CDR3 sequence: CAWSAFQGNQPQHF. The CDR3, as DNA: TGTGCCTGGAGTGCTTTTCAGGGCAATCAGCCCCAGCATTTT.

CDR3 region: CVLLGQGAYEQYF. DNA for the CDR3: TGTGTCTTATTGGGACAGGGGGCCTACGAGCAGTACTTC. The chain has TRBV2 and TRBJ2-5, with TRBD1 identical over 11 bases. The J call may be in error: the DNA end matches TRBJ2-7 better. Looked up from germline, CDR1 is SNHLY and CDR2 is FYNNEI. The CDR3 extends over 13 amino acids.

V gene TRBV7-9 combines with J gene TRBJ2-1; 8 nucleotides align to TRBD1. This CDR3 is 14 amino acids long. Germline assignment: CDR1 SEHNR and CDR2 FQNEAQ (reference sequence). J lost 11 bases, V lost 4 bases, and 10 bases had no gene match. The CDR3 is CASSSGLGQGKQFF. CDR3 in DNA: TGTGCCAGCAGCTCGGGCCTCGGACAGGGCAAGCAGTTCTTC.

V and J are TRBV19 and TRBJ1-4; D gene unclear. CDR1 is LNHDA and CDR2 is SQIVND in the germline V gene (reference sequence). The CDR3 is 15 residues long. V dropped 7 bases and J dropped 0 bases, with 12 bases sitting between them. The CDR3, as DNA: TGTGCCAGTATGGAATTTGCGGCAACTAATGAAAAACTGTTTTTT. This codes for CASMEFAATNEKLFF.

The DNA for the CDR3 is TGTGCCAGCAGTTACAGACCAGGGGGCGATGAGCAGTTCTTC. Protein product: CASSYRPGGDEQFF. The genes are TRBV28 and TRBJ2-1; 8 positions agree with TRBD1. CDR1 and CDR2 (germline): MDHEN, SYDVKM. The trim removed 4 bases at V and 8 bases at J, leaving 7 bases unmatched. CDR3 length: 14 amino acids.

In this sample, this clone turned up a few times. The rearrangement uses TRBV7-2 and TRBJ2-7; tentative D call: TRBD2 (5 bases). Germline assignment: CDR1 SGHTA and CDR2 FQGNSA. This CDR3 is 13 amino acids long. Trimming removed 1 base at V and 6 bases at J, with 10 bases between. Written as DNA, the CDR3 is TGTGCCAGCAGCTTAGTCACACGGGGCGAGCAGTACTTC. This codes for CASSLVTRGEQYF.

The chain joins TRBV18 to TRBJ2-7; D is perhaps TRBD1 (6 bases). Trimming took 1 base from V and 1 from J, leaving 14 bases between them. This CDR3 region has 16 residues. In germline, CDR1 is KGHSH, CDR2 LQKENI. The CDR3 nucleotides are TGTGCCAGCTCACCACAAGGACAGTCGTCATCCTACGAGCAGTACTTC. Translated, it gives CASSPQGQSSSYEQYF.

The chain links TRBV7-2 to TRBJ2-5, with D perhaps TRBD1 (6 bases). CDR1 SGHTA and CDR2 FQGNSA come from the germline V gene. The CDR3 runs 13 residues. Trimming took off 5 bases at V and 1 base at J, with 8 bases between the two ends. The CDR3 loop is CASSGRGQETQYF. The CDR3, as DNA: TGTGCCAGCAGCGGCAGGGGCCAAGAGACCCAGTACTTC.

The chain joins TRBV19 to TRBJ1-2, with 7 bases matching TRBD1. V dropped 7 bases and J dropped 8; count of bases not matched to a gene: 7. Germline CDR1 LNHDA, CDR2 SQIVND (reference sequence). The CDR3 is made up of 12 amino acids. CDR3 amino acids: CASTDRAGGYTF. DNA of the CDR3: TGTGCCAGTACCGACAGGGCGGGAGGCTACACCTTC.

This rearrangement joins TRBV28 to TRBJ1-4; 8 bases map to TRBD1. Germline V gene sequence: CDR1 MDHEN, CDR2 SYDVKM. The CDR3 sequence is 14 residues long. The V and J ends lost 7 bases and 8 bases, in that order; junction bases with no gene match: 9. CDR3 sequence (DNA): TGTGCCAGCACTTCAGGGGGCGCAGGGGAAAAACTGTTTTTT. This gives the protein CASTSGGAGEKLFF. The whole variable domain, filled in from reference TRBV28 and TRBJ1-4, reads DVKVTQSSRYLVKRTGEKVFLECVQDMDHENMFWYRQDPGLGLRLIYFSYDVKMKEKGDIPEGYSVSREKKERFSLILESASTNQTSMYLCASTSGGAGEKLFFGSGTQLSVL.

V gene TRBV5-1 combines with J gene TRBJ1-4; D possibly corresponds to TRBD1 (6 bases). Trimming removed 2 bases at V and 8 bases at J, with 13 bases between. The germline V gene has CDR1 SGHRS and CDR2 YFSETQ. The CDR3 has 14 amino acids. CDR3 region: CASSFSQGYEKLFF. DNA for the CDR3: TGCGCCAGCAGCTTTAGTCAGGGGTACGAAAAACTGTTTTTT.

This clone was picked up a small number of times. The V call is TRBV4-3, the J call TRBJ1-1, with D perhaps TRBD1 (6 bases). Trimming removed 4 bases from V and 0 bases from J, with 9 bases in between. CDR1 and CDR2 from the germline V gene are LGHNA and YSLEER. This CDR3 spans 14 amino acids. DNA of the CDR3: TGCGCCAGCAGCCGCACAGGGTTGAACACTGAAGCTTTCTTT. This encodes CASSRTGLNTEAFF.